This note documents a single T cell receptor (beta chain) sequence. Produced via immunoSEQ multiplex PCR; TCRdb's table is partial and in-frame only. The sample contains around 40,000 clones, 90% of which appear only once. The sample originates from a study of T cell changes during pregnancy in multiple sclerosis. V shed 6 bases and J shed 0 bases, with 9 bases lying between them. The CDR3 contains 14 residues. Germline loops: CDR1 MDHEN, CDR2 SYDVKM. The sequencing here drew on CD4+ T cells from peripheral blood mononuclear cells, taken in the first trimester of pregnancy. This sequence joins TRBV28 and TRBJ1-5; D unclear. The source is a female donor in good health, enrolled as a control in a pregnancy study. CDR3 bases: TGTGCCAGCAGGGCAGAATATAGCAATCAGCCCCAGCATTTT. Translating gives CASRAEYSNQPQHF.